The 14 T cell receptor beta chains given below trace back to one sample, sequenced in a study of siplizumab effects on memory and regulatory T cells. Here immunoSEQ multiplex PCR was the method, and the copy in TCRdb shows in-frame clones only, minus some. The table shows 11,000 to 15,000 clones, with about 50% occurring only once. These receptors' targets are unknown. The mixed lymphocyte reaction cells were grown together in coculture at 37°C for less than 7 days. Sequences were obtained from CFSE-low (dividing) CD4+ T cells sorted from an allogeneic mixed lymphocyte reaction. Receptor source: a human donor in good health; the cells came from an allogeneic mixed lymphocyte reaction.

In its sample, this clone ranks as medium-sized. The V gene is TRBV30, the J gene TRBJ1-2; D is uncertain. The germline V gene has CDR1 GTSNPN and CDR2 SVGIG (reference sequence). CDR3 length: 12 residues. V gave up 7 bases and J gave up 8 bases, with 17 bases separating them. CDR3 sequence (DNA): TGTGCCTCCCACCCGGGGATCAGGGGCTACACCTTC. As protein: CASHPGIRGYTF.

This clone occurred a few times. The chain links TRBV11-2 to TRBJ2-7; 14 nucleotides match TRBD2. Germline assignment: CDR1 SGHAT and CDR2 FQNNGV. The CDR3 spans 16 residues. With 5 bases clipped from V and 0 bases from J, the junction kept 3 bases outside the gene matches. The CDR3 DNA sequence: TGTGCCAGCAGCCTGGGACTAGCGGGGGCCTCCTACGAGCAGTACTTC. The encoded protein is CASSLGLAGASYEQYF.

The chain couples TRBV6-5 to TRBJ1-1; 7 nucleotides align to TRBD1. The V gene's germline CDR1 is MNHEY and CDR2 SVGAGI. This CDR3 region has 15 residues. The ends lost 2 bases at V and 1 base at J; junction bases unmatched: 4. In nucleotides, the CDR3 is TGTGCCAGCAGTTACCATCAGGGGGGGAACACTGAAGCTTTCTTT. This translates into CASSYHQGGNTEAFF.

This clone turned up a few times. This sequence joins TRBV25-1 and TRBJ2-2, with 8 bases fitting TRBD1. The CDR3 is made up of 16 amino acids. With V trimmed by 3 bases and J by 0 bases, 3 bases remained unmatched. Germline V lookup: CDR1 MGHDK, CDR2 SYGVNS. In DNA, the CDR3 is TGTGCCAGCAGTGATAGGACAGGGACGAACACCGGGGAGCTGTTTTTT. This encodes CASSDRTGTNTGELFF. Full variable domain (missing parts from reference TRBV25-1 and TRBJ2-2): EADIYQTPRYLVIGTGKKITLECSQTMGHDKMYWYQQDPGMELHLIHYSYGVNSTEKGDLSSESTVSRIRTEHFPLTLESARPSHTSQYLCASSDRTGTNTGELFFGEGSRLTVL.

The chain combines TRBV5-1 with TRBJ2-4; 11 bases agree with TRBD2. The V gene's germline CDR1 is SGHRS and CDR2 YFSETQ. The CDR3 length is 18 residues. V shed 0 bases, J shed 2 bases, and the junction held 7 bases outside the gene matches. The CDR3 loop is CASSLVAGGPGSKNIQYF. The DNA of the CDR3 is TGCGCCAGCAGCTTGGTAGCGGGAGGGCCGGGGTCCAAAAACATTCAGTACTTC.

This clone was seen more than once but under ten times. The CDR3 DNA is TGTGCCATCAGTGAGTCGTGGGCTAGTACTGAGACCCAGTACTTC. This translates into CAISESWASTETQYF. The J gene is TRBJ2-5, the V gene TRBV10-3, with unresolved D. The germline V gene encodes CDR1 ENHRY and CDR2 SYGVKD. The CDR3 sequence is 15 residues long. Trimming took off 0 bases at V and 5 bases at J, with 13 bases between the two ends.

The rearrangement uses TRBV18 and TRBJ2-3; TRBD2 matches 15 bases. The CDR3 is made up of 16 amino acids. Germline-derived CDR1 and CDR2 are KGHSH and LQKENI. The V segment lost 3 bases and the J segment 6 bases; nucleotides outside the gene matches: 4. The CDR3 DNA reads TGTGCCAGCTCACCCCCCGGACTAGCGGGGGGGGATACGCAGTATTTT. It encodes CASSPPGLAGGDTQYF.

The rearrangement links TRBV29-1 to TRBJ2-7; D not resolved. CDR1 and CDR2 from the germline V gene are SQVTM and ANQGSEA. The length of the CDR3 is 12 residues. The V end lost 7 bases, the J end lost 3 bases, and 13 bases lay between the germline ends. CDR3 DNA: TGCAGCGCCCGTACCGTCGGCTACGAGCAGTACTTC. It yields the protein CSARTVGYEQYF.

The V and J genes are TRBV10-2 and TRBJ2-7; TRBD1 is a possible D gene (6 bases). Germline CDR1 and CDR2: WSHSY and SAAADI. Trimming left V 7 bases short and J 6 bases short, with 10 bases between. The CDR3 runs 11 residues. The CDR3 nucleotides are TGCGCCAGCACCCAAGGGGGCGAGCAGTACTTC. Amino acids: CASTQGGEQYF.

This sequence joins TRBV25-1 and TRBJ1-1, with D maybe TRBD1 (5 bases). The CDR3 is 14 residues long. Germline V gene lookup returns CDR1 MGHDK and CDR2 SYGVNS. The V gene lost 8 bases and the J gene lost 1 base, with 14 bases spanning the gap. The CDR3 DNA follows: TGTGCCAGCCGGCAAGGGGATTCGAACACTGAAGCTTTCTTT. Protein sequence: CASRQGDSNTEAFF.

This clone was seen a handful of times. The chain couples TRBV19 to TRBJ1-1, with D maybe TRBD1 (5 bases). Germline-derived CDR1 and CDR2 are LNHDA and SQIVND (reference sequence). There are 13 residues in the CDR3. Between the trimmed V and J ends, which lost 6 bases and 0 bases, there was a span of 8 bases. The CDR3 spells CASRDTVNTEAFF. CDR3 in DNA: TGTGCCAGTAGGGACACGGTGAACACTGAAGCTTTCTTT.

The CDR3 spells CAWTPLAETQYF. CDR3 nucleotide sequence: TGTGCCTGGACCCCACTCGCAGAGACCCAGTACTTC. V gene TRBV30 combines with J gene TRBJ2-5; D is uncertain. The CDR3 is 12 amino acids. CDR1 is GTSNPN and CDR2 is SVGIG in the germline V gene (reference sequence). Trimming stripped 4 bases from V and 4 bases from J, with 10 bases between.

The V gene is TRBV2, the J gene TRBJ1-5; D is unresolved. V lost 6 bases to trimming and J lost 9 bases, with 18 bases between them. CDR3 length: 14 residues. Per the germline V gene, CDR1 is SNHLY and CDR2 is FYNNEI. The CDR3 region has the DNA TGTGCCAGCAGGTCTGGCGAGCAGCACAGGCCCCAGCATTTT. The encoded protein is CASRSGEQHRPQHF.

The chain combines TRBV6-6 with TRBJ2-7; 10 bases agree with TRBD2. The CDR3 has 15 residues. J gave up 4 bases and V 10 bases, and 13 bases lay outside the gene matches. CDR1 and CDR2 from the germline V gene are MNHNY and SVGAGI (reference sequence). CDR3 sequence: CATKPTAGGPYEQYF. In DNA, the CDR3 is TGTGCCACCAAGCCCACAGCGGGAGGGCCTTACGAGCAGTACTTC.